The T cell receptor (beta chain) described here comes from a study of blood T cell repertoires in COVID-19. Clones were sequenced by immunoSEQ multiplex PCR, and TCRdb holds only the in-frame ones, with some missing. This table holds some 70,000 clones, approximately 91% found once. V shed 8 bases and J 2 bases; nucleotides not matched to a gene: 12. The V gene's germline CDR1 is MNHEY and CDR2 SVGAGI. This CDR3 comprises 15 residues. This receptor was obtained from a human donor with active COVID-19. The donor label of this sample is uncertain. The sample comprised peripheral blood. The chain recombines TRBV6-5 with TRBJ2-7; 7 bases agree with TRBD1. CDR3 bases: TGTGCCAGCTCGCCATCAGACAGGGCCCCCTACGAGCAGTACTTC. Translation: CASSPSDRAPYEQYF.